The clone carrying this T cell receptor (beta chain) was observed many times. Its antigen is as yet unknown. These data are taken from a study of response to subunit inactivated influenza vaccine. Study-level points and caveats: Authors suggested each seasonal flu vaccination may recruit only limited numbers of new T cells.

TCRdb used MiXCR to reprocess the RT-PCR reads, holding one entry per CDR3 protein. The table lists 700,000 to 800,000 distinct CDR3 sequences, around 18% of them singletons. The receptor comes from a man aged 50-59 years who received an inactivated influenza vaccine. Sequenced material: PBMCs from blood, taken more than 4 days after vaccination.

The CDR3 loop is CASSRTGFSNQPQHF. The CDR3 nucleotides are TGTGCCAGCAGTCGGACAGGGTTTAGCAATCAGCCCCAGCATTTT. The rearrangement links TRBV12-3 or TRBV12-4 to TRBJ1-5; 8 bases are shared with TRBD1. The ends lost 5 bases at V and 0 bases at J; junction bases unmatched: 3. The CDR3 has 15 amino acids.